The rows below give T cell receptor beta chains drawn from one sample of a study of shared clonotypes between healthy human individuals. TCRdb keeps only in-frame clones here, not all; method: immunoSEQ multiplex PCR. The sample includes 450,000 to 500,000 clones, 76% of them seen just once. The sequenced sample was PBMCs. Source of these receptors: a woman aged 40 to 49 in good health. Some clones in this sample may be carry-over from other donors' samples. CDR3s include the opening cysteine and the closing phenylalanine or tryptophan. A D gene is named only where the DNA matches it firmly. Where a row states a size, it is once, few, many or the class of an expanded clone; other rows omit it.

D gene	V gene	clone size	J gene	CDR3 protein	CDR3 DNA
NA	TRBV29-1	once	TRBJ1-1	CSSRPRANTEAFF	TGCAGCTCGAGACCCCGAGCGAACACTGAAGCTTTCTTT
TRBD2	TRBV4-3	once	TRBJ2-1	CASSHPHRGAGVAGEQFF	TGCGCCAGCAGCCACCCCCACCGTGGAGCGGGAGTAGCGGGAGAGCAGTTCTTC
NA	TRBV28	NA	TRBJ1-4	CASSPTPRDEKLFF	TGTGCCAGCAGCCCGACACCCCGGGATGAAAAACTGTTTTTT
NA	TRBV7-7	NA	TRBJ2-1	CASSLGAASSYNEQFF	TGTGCCAGCAGCTTAGGTGCAGCGAGCTCCTACAATGAGCAGTTCTTC
NA	TRBV5-1	NA	TRBJ2-7	CASSARAPYEQYF	TGCGCCAGCAGTGCCAGGGCCCCTTACGAGCAGTACTTC
NA	TRBV28	NA	TRBJ2-2	CASSLRLANTGELFF	TGTGCCAGCAGTTTGCGGCTAGCGAACACCGGGGAGCTGTTTTTT
NA	TRBV7-9	NA	TRBJ1-1	CASSFTENTEAFF	TGTGCCAGCAGCTTTACAGAGAACACTGAAGCTTTCTTT
NA	TRBV7-9	NA	TRBJ2-7	CASSPPGIKGDYEQYF	TGTGCCAGCAGCCCCCCTGGGATAAAGGGAGACTACGAGCAGTACTTC
TRBD2	TRBV27	NA	TRBJ2-7	CASSPGTSGSLGYEQYF	TGTGCCAGCAGCCCCGGGACTAGCGGGAGTTTAGGCTACGAGCAGTACTTC
NA	TRBV28	NA	TRBJ2-5	CASTTMNEETQYF	TGTGCCAGCACCACAATGAACGAAGAGACCCAGTACTTC
NA	TRBV6-1	NA	TRBJ2-3	CASSTERVDTQYF	TGTGCCAGCAGTACAGAGCGGGTAGATACGCAGTATTTT
NA	TRBV15	NA	TRBJ1-1	CATSRGQRETEAFF	TGTGCCACCAGCAGGGGGCAGAGGGAAACTGAAGCTTTCTTT
NA	TRBV18	NA	TRBJ1-1	CASSPVADTEAFF	TGTGCCAGCTCACCAGTGGCAGACACTGAAGCTTTCTTT
NA	TRBV20-1	NA	TRBJ2-2	CSARGTGELFF	TGCAGTGCCAGGGGCACCGGGGAGCTGTTTTTT
TRBD2	TRBV5-6	few	TRBJ2-2	CASSLGELAANTGELFF	TGTGCCAGCAGCTTGGGGGAACTAGCGGCGAACACCGGGGAGCTGTTTTTT
TRBD2	TRBV30	NA	TRBJ2-5	CACRRGTSGAQETQYF	TGTGCCTGCCGTCGGGGGACTAGCGGGGCCCAAGAGACCCAGTACTTC
NA	TRBV6-5	few	TRBJ2-3	CASSYSRFPDTQYF	TGTGCCAGCAGTTACTCGAGATTTCCAGATACGCAGTATTTT
NA	TRBV7-3	NA	TRBJ2-2	CASSLQEAGNTGELFF	TGTGCCAGCAGCTTACAGGAAGCCGGGAACACCGGGGAGCTGTTTTTT
TRBD1	TRBV19	NA	TRBJ1-5	CASSVGQGGTQPQHF	TGTGCCAGTAGTGTCGGACAGGGGGGTACACAGCCCCAGCATTTT
TRBD1	TRBV28	NA	TRBJ2-4	CASSSPRQGISKNIQYF	TGTGCCAGCAGTTCCCCGAGACAGGGGATTTCCAAAAACATTCAGTACTTC
NA	TRBV29-1	NA	TRBJ2-7	CSVVGAYEQYF	TGCAGCGTTGTGGGGGCCTACGAGCAGTACTTC
NA	TRBV7-3	NA	TRBJ2-1	CASSTTVYNEQFF	TGTGCCAGCAGCACGACAGTTTACAATGAGCAGTTCTTC
NA	TRBV27	NA	TRBJ2-3	CASSLPLQASSTDTQYF	TGTGCCAGCAGTTTACCTCTTCAGGCTTCTAGCACAGATACGCAGTATTTT
NA	TRBV18	NA	TRBJ1-2	CASSYRDQEGYTF	TGTGCCAGCTCATACAGGGATCAAGAAGGCTACACCTTC
NA	TRBV10-3	NA	TRBJ2-7	CAITPGAVGYEQYF	TGTGCCATCACTCCAGGGGCCGTGGGGTACGAGCAGTACTTC
TRBD2	TRBV5-1	NA	TRBJ2-5	CASSTSGGALAEAQYF	TGCGCCAGCAGCACGTCGGGAGGGGCCTTGGCGGAGGCCCAGTACTTC
TRBD1	TRBV19	NA	TRBJ2-7	CASSTGTGIGYEQYF	TGTGCCAGTAGTACCGGGACAGGGATCGGTTACGAGCAGTACTTC
NA	TRBV4-1	few	TRBJ1-4	CASSQDGQGGEKLFF	TGCGCCAGCAGCCAAGATGGGCAGGGCGGTGAAAAACTGTTTTTT
NA	TRBV19	few	TRBJ2-5	CASSISVPYQETQYF	TGTGCCAGTAGTATCAGCGTGCCCTACCAAGAGACCCAGTACTTC
NA	TRBV5-4	NA	TRBJ2-7	CASRGGATNEQYF	TGTGCCAGTCGTGGGGGCGCTACGAACGAGCAGTACTTC
NA	TRBV2	NA	TRBJ2-2	CASSEEAGRWTGELFF	TGTGCCAGCAGTGAAGAGGCGGGTCGGTGGACCGGGGAGCTGTTTTTT
NA	TRBV4-1	NA	TRBJ1-1	CAGSQQQGRAEAFF	TGCGCCGGCAGCCAACAACAGGGTCGGGCTGAAGCTTTCTTT
TRBD1	TRBV9	NA	TRBJ1-3	CASSSRGDSESSGNTIYF	TGTGCCAGCAGCTCCAGGGGGGACTCCGAGAGCTCTGGAAACACCATATATTTT
TRBD1	TRBV4-3	NA	TRBJ1-4	CASSQGTGVEKLFF	TGCGCCAGCAGCCAGGGGACAGGGGTTGAAAAACTGTTTTTT
NA	TRBV18	NA	TRBJ2-7	CASSKDYEQYF	TGTGCCAGCTCAAAGGACTACGAGCAGTACTTC
TRBD2	TRBV5-1	few	TRBJ2-1	CASSLVPGLAGDNEQFF	TGCGCCAGCAGCCTAGTTCCGGGACTAGCGGGGGACAATGAGCAGTTCTTC